Here is one T cell receptor beta chain with its context. Its antigen remains unidentified. These data are taken from a study of T cell responses to AZD1222 COVID-19 vaccine. Findings and limits, study-wide: Spike-wide vaccine-associated CD4 TCRs dominated at 160-218 and 743-854.

From germline, CDR1 is LNHDA and CDR2 SQIVND (reference sequence). The CDR3 spans 13 residues. Trimming removed 10 bases from V and 8 bases from J, with 15 bases in between. Assay used: immunoSEQ multiplex PCR; TCRdb lists only in-frame clones, some missing. Among roughly 180,000 clones listed, 91% were seen once. The rearrangement uses TRBV19 and TRBJ1-6, with a possible D match to TRBD1 (5 bases). The source material was peripheral blood, sampled on day 0 of AZD1222 vaccination. The receptor's source is an adult in good health. CDR3 protein: CATSGTMDSPLHF. In nucleotides, the CDR3 is TGTGCCACTTCCGGGACTATGGATTCACCCCTCCACTTT.